The present TCR beta chain was sequenced within a study of T-cell memory formation after mild COVID-19. Deletions cut 4 bases from V and 0 bases from J, with 20 bases between. The CDR3 loop spans 18 amino acids. Germline V lookup: CDR1 SGDLS, CDR2 YYNGEE. TCRdb passed the 5' RACE reads through MiXCR, listing each CDR3 protein once. The sample lists about 560,000 distinct CDR3 sequences, approximately 15% occurring once. Only a few counts were recorded for this clonotype. Sequencing input: PBMCs or a T cell subset sorted from them (not recorded which). This TCR was sampled from an adult woman who had mild COVID-19 (a few samples of this study predate the infection). Cell type and time point are not known. This sequence joins TRBV9 and TRBJ1-3, with D tentatively TRBD1 (6 bases). The CDR3 DNA reads TGTGCCAGCAGCCTGACAGCCGGGACACCAAGCTCTGGAAACACCATATATTTT. Translated: CASSLTAGTPSSGNTIYF.